These T cell receptor beta chains were read from a single sample in a study of tumor and adjacent non-tumor tissue in lung cancer. MiXCR was run by TCRdb on the multiplex PCR reads, yielding one entry per CDR3 protein. The table has roughly 90,000 distinct CDR3 sequences, more than 75% seen once. The source material was distant non-tumor lung tissue. The receptors come from a woman in her forties or fifties with non-small cell lung cancer. CDR3s include the opening cysteine and the closing phenylalanine or tryptophan. The D gene is left open where the match is weak. Clone sizes are given selectively: once, few, many, or a class where the clone is expanded.

clone size,D gene,J gene,V gene,CDR3 DNA,CDR3 protein
many,-,TRBJ2-1,TRBV14,TGTGCCAGCAGCCCAAGACAGGGCCGAACTAGCCCGAGCTCCTACAATGAGCAGTTCTTC,CASSPRQGRTSPSSYNEQFF
many,-,TRBJ1-4,TRBV4-2,TGTGCCAGCAGCAGGGACGGGAGTGAAAAACTGTTTTTT,CASSRDGSEKLFF
-,-,TRBJ1-1,TRBV11-2,TGTGCCACCAGCTTAGAGCCGGGGGCAAACATTGAAGCTTTCTTT,CATSLEPGANIEAFF
-,-,TRBJ1-5,TRBV11-2,TGTGCCGGCAGGCTCTCCGGGGGAATTGATCAGCCCCATTATTTT,CAGRLSGGIDQPHYF
-,TRBD1,TRBJ1-6,TRBV14,TGCGCCAGCAGCCAAGATCCCAGGGGGTGTTTAAATTCACCCCTCCACTTT,CASSQDPRGCLNSPLHF
-,-,TRBJ2-7,TRBV4-2,TGTGCCAGCGGCCAAGAGCCTAGTGGGAGCTACGAGCAGTACTTC,CASGQEPSGSYEQYF
-,-,TRBJ1-1,TRBV11-1,TGTGCAAGCAGCCTACAGTCACAGGGAAAGGGTGAAGCTTTCTTT,CASSLQSQGKGEAFF
-,-,TRBJ2-3,TRBV29-1,TGCAGCCGATCGGACTCGGGAGATACGCGGTATTTT,CSRSDSGDTRYF
-,-,TRBJ2-7,TRBV5-1,TGCGCCAGCAACCGGGAAGGCGTGACCTCCTCCAACAAGCAGTACTTC,CASNREGVTSSNKQYF
few,-,TRBJ2-1,TRBV29-1,TGCAGCGTCTCCCGGGCTACGAACGATGAGCAGTTCTTC,CSVSRATNDEQFF
-,-,TRBJ2-1,TRBV6-1,TGTGCCAGCAGCGAAGGAGGGTTCTACGAACAGTTCTTC,CASSEGGFYEQFF
-,-,TRBJ1-2,TRBV10-2,TGCGCCACCAGTGAAGATCGGGGTGACGCTGGACGCTACACCTTC,CATSEDRGDAGRYTF
-,-,TRBJ1-6,TRBV12-3/TRBV12-4,TGTGCCAGCAGTTTAAAAAGGGATTCAACCCTCCACTTT,CASSLKRDSTLHF
-,-,TRBJ1-1,TRBV11-1,TGTGCCAGCGGCTTACTGCGGGACACTGAAGCTTTCTTT,CASGLLRDTEAFF
once,TRBD2,TRBJ2-1,TRBV5-5,TGTGCCAGCAGCTGGGCGGGGGTGGCGTACAATAAGCAGTTCTTC,CASSWAGVAYNKQFF
-,TRBD1,TRBJ1-1,TRBV6-1,TGTGCCAGTAGTTGGACAGGGAAGACTGAAGCTTTCTTT,CASSWTGKTEAFF
-,-,TRBJ2-7,TRBV29-1,TGCAGCGTGGTAGAGAAGGGCCGGACGTACGAGCAGTACTTC,CSVVEKGRTYEQYF
-,-,TRBJ1-2,TRBV12-3/TRBV12-4,TGTGCCAGCAGTTCGCTTCAGGGTAGGCATACCTATGGCTACACCTTC,CASSSLQGRHTYGYTF
-,TRBD2,TRBJ2-2,TRBV12-3/TRBV12-4,TGTGCCAGCAATTGGACTAGCGGAAGCACCGGGGAGCTGTTTTTT,CASNWTSGSTGELFF
-,-,TRBJ2-7,TRBV4-2,TGTGCCAGCAGCCAGACGGGAGTTTTCGACGAGCAGTACTTC,CASSQTGVFDEQYF
many,-,TRBJ1-5,TRBV20-1,TGCAGTGCCATGGACAGTTTCAATCAGCCCCAGCATTTT,CSAMDSFNQPQHF
-,-,TRBJ1-3,TRBV6-2/TRBV6-3,TGTGCCAGTAGTTATAAAGAGGAGACTGGAAACACCATATATTTT,CASSYKEETGNTIYF
-,TRBD1,TRBJ2-1,TRBV6-5,TGTGCCAGCTGTTACTCGATGGCGGGACAGGGAAGGAATGAGCGGTTCTTC,CASCYSMAGQGRNERFF
-,-,TRBJ2-7,TRBV20-1,TGCAGTGTTAGGGCTCCGGAGGTAGACCACGAGCAGTACTTC,CSVRAPEVDHEQYF
-,-,TRBJ2-1,TRBV7-9,TGTGCCAGCAGCTTAGGACTACTCGGTGATGAGCAGTTCTTC,CASSLGLLGDEQFF
many,-,TRBJ2-1,TRBV10-3,TGTGCCATCAGTGATAGAGGAGGAGAGAGGTTCGGGGAGCAGTTCTTC,CAISDRGGERFGEQFF
-,-,TRBJ2-1,TRBV28,TGTGCCAGCAGTTCTCCCGCGGGAATCCCCCACAATGTGCAGTTCTTT,CASSSPAGIPHNVQFF
-,TRBD2,TRBJ2-1,TRBV6-1,TGTGCCAGCAGTAAATCGCTGGGAGGGCCCAACAATGGGCAGTTCTTC,CASSKSLGGPNNGQFF
medium-sized,TRBD2,TRBJ2-7,TRBV11-2,TGTGCCAGCAGTTCCACGTCCCTAGCGGGACGGGAGCAGTACTTC,CASSSTSLAGREQYF
once,TRBD2,TRBJ2-1,TRBV20-1,TGCAATGCTAGAGATAGCGGGGGGGGAGATGAGCAGTTCTTC,CNARDSGGGDEQFF
many,TRBD1,TRBJ2-4,TRBV7-9,TGTGCCAGCAGCACACCGGGACAGCAAAACATTCAGTACTTC,CASSTPGQQNIQYF
-,-,TRBJ2-5,TRBV29-1,TGCAGCGTTGACGATCCGAGACAGGCGCCACTAGAGATCCAGTACTTC,CSVDDPRQAPLEIQYF
once,-,TRBJ2-3,TRBV30,TGTGACTGGAGTATCGGGGGTCGTACAGATGCGCAGTATTTT,CDWSIGGRTDAQYF
many,-,TRBJ2-5,TRBV5-4,TGTGCCAGCAGCCAGCAAGAGACCCAGTACTTC,CASSQQETQYF
-,-,TRBJ2-1,TRBV6-1,TGTGCCAGCAGGAGGAAGGTGGTCAATGAGCAGTTCTTC,CASRRKVVNEQFF
few,-,TRBJ2-1,TRBV5-1,TGCGCCAGCAACTGGCGTGAAGGACTTCCAGACAATGAGCAGTTCTTC,CASNWREGLPDNEQFF
-,-,TRBJ2-3,TRBV28,TGTGTCAGCAGAACCGATAGGATCAAAGATACGCAGTATTTT,CVSRTDRIKDTQYF
once,-,TRBJ1-1,TRBV12-3/TRBV12-4,TGTACCAGCAGTGTATCAGGGAGATTCATGAACACTGAAGCTTTCTTT,CTSSVSGRFMNTEAFF
-,TRBD2,TRBJ2-5,TRBV20-1,TGCAGTGTTCCGCGAGCGACTAGCGGGGAGCCTGGGACCCAGTACTTC,CSVPRATSGEPGTQYF
-,-,TRBJ2-6,TRBV15,TGTGCCACCAGCAGAGCTCGTATGGGGGCCAACGTCCTGACTTTC,CATSRARMGANVLTF
once,-,TRBJ1-4,TRBV14,TGTGTCAGCAGCCAAGACCGCGCAGAGAGAAAATTGTTTTTT,CVSSQDRAERKLFF
-,-,TRBJ2-1,TRBV4-1,TGCGCCAGCAGCCAGGTAGGGGGCGTGATAGGGGGGAATGGGCAGTTCTTC,CASSQVGGVIGGNGQFF
-,-,TRBJ2-5,TRBV29-1,TGCATCGTTGTAGCCACGGGAGAGGAGACCCAGTACTTC,CIVVATGEETQYF
-,TRBD2,TRBJ2-3,TRBV29-1,TGCAGTGTTGAAGCCCTAGCGGGAGGTACAGATAAGCAGTATTTT,CSVEALAGGTDKQYF
many,-,TRBJ1-2,TRBV6-1,TGTGCCAGCAGTGGCAGAGGGTTCGACTATGGCTACACCTTC,CASSGRGFDYGYTF
-,-,TRBJ1-1,TRBV6-5,TGTGCCAGCAGCTTGCGGGTGAACACTGATGCTTTCTTT,CASSLRVNTDAFF
-,TRBD2,TRBJ2-1,TRBV7-3,TGTGCCAGCAGCCTAGTCCCTAGCGGGACCTCCTACAATGAGCATTTCTTC,CASSLVPSGTSYNEHFF
many,-,TRBJ2-3,TRBV10-3,TGTGCCATCAGTGGTAGCACAGATACGCAGTATTTT,CAISGSTDTQYF